These T cell receptor beta chains were read from a single sample in a study of blood T cell repertoires in COVID-19. Here immunoSEQ multiplex PCR was the method, and the copy in TCRdb shows in-frame clones only, minus some. Altogether just under 45,000 clones are present, more than 75% being singletons, with the ten largest covering around 3.6%. The sample consisted of peripheral blood. The receptors here all came from a man in his forties with COVID-19, enrolled during active disease. Both conserved end residues are part of each CDR3. Each record gives: D gene, J gene, clone size, V gene, CDR3 DNA, CDR3 protein. A D gene is named only where the DNA matches it firmly. The listing skips clone size in some rows; elsewhere it reads once, few, many or a size class.

>.|TRBJ2-7|.|TRBV27
TGTGCCAGCAGTTTGAGGCAGGGTCGCGAGCAGTACTTC
CASSLRQGREQYF
>TRBD1|TRBJ2-5|.|TRBV6-5
TGTGCCAGCAGCCCCAGGGGGTTCCTAGTAGAGACCCAGTACTTC
CASSPRGFLVETQYF
>TRBD1|TRBJ1-1|.|TRBV6-5
TGTGCCAGCAGAAGACAGGGGGCGAGCCATGAAGCTTTCTTT
CASRRQGASHEAFF
>TRBD1|TRBJ2-7|.|TRBV5-5
TGTGCCAGCAGCTCCCGACAGGGGAAGGCCTACGAGCAGTACTTC
CASSSRQGKAYEQYF
>.|TRBJ2-7|.|TRBV4-1
TGCGCCAGCAGCCAAGAACCCCACGGGGGTGGTTACGAGCAGTACTTC
CASSQEPHGGGYEQYF
>TRBD1|TRBJ1-2|.|TRBV6-6
TGTGCCAGCAGCCCGGGACAGGATGGCTACACCTTC
CASSPGQDGYTF
>TRBD1|TRBJ2-3|.|TRBV29-1
TGCAGCGTCCGGACAGGGGCAGATACGCAGTATTTT
CSVRTGADTQYF
>TRBD2|TRBJ2-1|.|TRBV3-1/TRBV3-2
TGTGCCAGCAGCCAAGACCGGGGACTAGCGGGGGCCTACAATGAGCAGTTCTTC
CASSQDRGLAGAYNEQFF
>TRBD1|TRBJ2-5|once|TRBV6-1
TGTGCCAGCAGTGAAGGCAGGGGGCGTCAAGAGACCCAGTACTTC
CASSEGRGRQETQYF
>.|TRBJ1-1|.|TRBV27
TGTGCCAGCAGTCACGATCCTCGGGCCGGCCGCGGAGGTTTCTCGGGGACTGAAGCTTTCTTT
CASSHDPRAGRGGFSGTEAFF